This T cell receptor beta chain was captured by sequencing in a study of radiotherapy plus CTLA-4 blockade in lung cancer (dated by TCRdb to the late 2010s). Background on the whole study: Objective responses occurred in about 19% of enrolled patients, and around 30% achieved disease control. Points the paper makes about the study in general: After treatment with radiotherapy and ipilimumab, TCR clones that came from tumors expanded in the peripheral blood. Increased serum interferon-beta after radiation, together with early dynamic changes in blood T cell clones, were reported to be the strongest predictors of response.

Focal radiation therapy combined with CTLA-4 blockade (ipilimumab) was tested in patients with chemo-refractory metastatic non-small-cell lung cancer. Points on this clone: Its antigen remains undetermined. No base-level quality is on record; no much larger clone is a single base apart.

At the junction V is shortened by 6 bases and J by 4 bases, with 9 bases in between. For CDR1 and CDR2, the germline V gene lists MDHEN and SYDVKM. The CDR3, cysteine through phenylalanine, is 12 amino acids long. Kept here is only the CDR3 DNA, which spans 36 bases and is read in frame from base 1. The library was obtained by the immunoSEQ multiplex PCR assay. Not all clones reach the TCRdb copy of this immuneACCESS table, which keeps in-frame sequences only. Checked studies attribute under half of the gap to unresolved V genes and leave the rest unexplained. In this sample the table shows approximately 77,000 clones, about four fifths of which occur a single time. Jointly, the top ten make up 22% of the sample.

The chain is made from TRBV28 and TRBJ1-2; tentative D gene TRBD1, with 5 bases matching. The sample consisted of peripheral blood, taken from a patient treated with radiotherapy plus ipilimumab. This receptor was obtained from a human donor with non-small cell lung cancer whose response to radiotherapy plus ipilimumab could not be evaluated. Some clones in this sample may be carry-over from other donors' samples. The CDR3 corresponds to CASREGRYGYTF. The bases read TGTGCCAGCAGGGAGGGGCGCTATGGCTACACCTTC.